The next 12 T cell receptor beta chains were all read from a single sample in a study of blood T cell repertoires in COVID-19. TCRdb's table, derived via immunoSEQ multiplex PCR, lists solely in-frame clones and lacks some. This repertoire shows around 60,000 clones, 90% found once; its top ten account for around 10%. Specimen: peripheral blood. These receptors were obtained from a woman at least 80 years old with active COVID-19.

The gene calls are TRBV9 and TRBJ2-5, with a tentative D call TRBD2 (5 bases). The germline CDR1 and CDR2 sequences are SGDLS and YYNGEE. There are 14 residues in the CDR3. V dropped 0 bases and J dropped 5 bases, with 11 bases sitting between them. CDR3 nucleotide sequence: TGTGCCAGCAGCGTAGGTTTTCCGGGGGAGACCCAGTACTTC. It specifies CASSVGFPGETQYF.

The chain uses TRBV7-9 and TRBJ2-2, with TRBD2 matching 10 bases. Looked up from germline, CDR1 is SEHNR and CDR2 is FQNEAQ (reference sequence). The CDR3 contains 14 residues. V lost 6 bases to trimming and J lost 5 bases; unmatched junction nucleotides: 3. CDR3 region: CASRLAGQTGELFF. DNA for the CDR3: TGTGCCAGCAGACTAGCGGGGCAGACCGGGGAGCTGTTTTTT.

The rearrangement links TRBV28 to TRBJ2-5; D may be TRBD2 (6 bases). The germline V gene has CDR1 MDHEN and CDR2 SYDVKM. This CDR3 is 18 amino acids long. V was clipped by 4 bases and J by 2 bases, with 23 bases between them. CDR3 amino acids: CASSSEEPGLFPQETQYF. CDR3 in DNA: TGTGCCAGCAGTTCCGAGGAACCGGGACTGTTTCCTCAAGAGACCCAGTACTTC.

The chain has TRBV2 and TRBJ2-5; 8 bases are shared with TRBD1. J lost 3 bases, V lost 7 bases, and 13 bases had no gene match. CDR1 and CDR2 from the germline V gene are SNHLY and FYNNEI. The CDR3 is made up of 16 amino acids. The CDR3 DNA reads as TGTGCCAGCACTTCATCAGGGGGCCTGATTGAAGAGACCCAGTACTTC. Its protein product is CASTSSGGLIEETQYF.

The V and J genes are TRBV19 and TRBJ2-3; no definite D call. V lost 8 bases, J lost 7 bases, and 10 bases lay in between. The CDR3 consists of 11 residues. The germline CDR1 and CDR2 sequences are LNHDA and SQIVND (reference sequence). CDR3 nucleotides: TGTGCCAGTGGGCAGACGAATACGCAGTATTTT. Translation gives CASGQTNTQYF.

The chain uses TRBV5-4 and TRBJ2-2; no clear D. CDR1 and CDR2 (germline): SGHNT, YYREEE (reference sequence). The CDR3 consists of 14 residues. V lost 2 bases, J lost 1 base, and 6 bases lay in between. The CDR3 here is CASSLEENTGELFF. CDR3 bases: TGTGCCAGCAGCTTAGAGGAGAACACCGGGGAGCTGTTTTTT.

This chain joins TRBV30 and TRBJ1-5, with D maybe TRBD1 (5 bases). The CDR3 loop spans 15 amino acids. Germline CDR1 is GTSNPN and CDR2 is SVGIG (reference sequence). Trimming stripped 2 bases from V and 4 bases from J, with 15 bases between. CDR3 bases: TGTGCCTGGAGTCTACACCTGGGGGGTAATCAGCCCCAGCATTTT. It encodes CAWSLHLGGNQPQHF.

This chain connects TRBV10-3 to TRBJ2-5, with TRBD2 matching 7 bases. Unmatched junction bases numbered 5, after V lost 2 bases and J lost 2 bases. Germline values: CDR1 ENHRY, CDR2 SYGVKD. This CDR3 spans 15 amino acids. The CDR3 DNA is TGTGCCATCAGTGAGCCCAGCGGGACTCAAGAGACCCAGTACTTC. Translated: CAISEPSGTQETQYF.

This clone was counted a few times. J is TRBJ2-1 and V is TRBV28; TRBD2 matches at 10 bases. After removal of 2 bases from V and 7 bases from J, the junction contained 5 bases not matched to a gene. Germline values: CDR1 MDHEN, CDR2 SYDVKM. The CDR3 is 15 amino acids. The CDR3: CASSLSPSGRNEQFF. The CDR3 DNA is TGTGCCAGCAGTTTAAGCCCTAGCGGGAGAAATGAGCAGTTCTTC.

The chain combines TRBV28 with TRBJ2-7; D is unclear. The CDR3 consists of 13 residues. CDR1 MDHEN and CDR2 SYDVKM come from the germline V gene. The germline V and J ends were trimmed by 3 bases and 0 bases, with 6 bases remaining between them. The CDR3 is CASSLGSSYEQYF. CDR3 nucleotide sequence: TGTGCCAGCAGTTTGGGCAGCTCCTACGAGCAGTACTTC. Variable domain in full (rest from reference TRBV28 and TRBJ2-7): DVKVTQSSRYLVKRTGEKVFLECVQDMDHENMFWYRQDPGLGLRLIYFSYDVKMKEKGDIPEGYSVSREKKERFSLILESASTNQTSMYLCASSLGSSYEQYFGPGTRLTVT.

The chain carries TRBV20-1 and TRBJ2-3; D ambiguous. Trimming stripped 0 bases from V and 7 bases from J, with 5 bases between. Germline V gene lookup returns CDR1 DFQATT and CDR2 SNEGSKA (reference sequence). The CDR3 covers 11 residues. The CDR3 DNA reads TGCAGTGCTAGAGATGTCAATACGCAGTATTTT. Translating gives CSARDVNTQYF.

This chain uses TRBV6-5 with TRBJ2-1, with TRBD1 identical over 8 bases. The length of the CDR3 is 14 residues. The germline V gene encodes CDR1 MNHEY and CDR2 SVGAGI. V lost 10 bases to trimming and J lost 5 bases; unmatched junction nucleotides: 10. The CDR3 loop reads CANYGQGLNNEQFF. CDR3 in DNA: TGTGCCAACTATGGACAGGGTTTAAACAATGAGCAGTTCTTC.